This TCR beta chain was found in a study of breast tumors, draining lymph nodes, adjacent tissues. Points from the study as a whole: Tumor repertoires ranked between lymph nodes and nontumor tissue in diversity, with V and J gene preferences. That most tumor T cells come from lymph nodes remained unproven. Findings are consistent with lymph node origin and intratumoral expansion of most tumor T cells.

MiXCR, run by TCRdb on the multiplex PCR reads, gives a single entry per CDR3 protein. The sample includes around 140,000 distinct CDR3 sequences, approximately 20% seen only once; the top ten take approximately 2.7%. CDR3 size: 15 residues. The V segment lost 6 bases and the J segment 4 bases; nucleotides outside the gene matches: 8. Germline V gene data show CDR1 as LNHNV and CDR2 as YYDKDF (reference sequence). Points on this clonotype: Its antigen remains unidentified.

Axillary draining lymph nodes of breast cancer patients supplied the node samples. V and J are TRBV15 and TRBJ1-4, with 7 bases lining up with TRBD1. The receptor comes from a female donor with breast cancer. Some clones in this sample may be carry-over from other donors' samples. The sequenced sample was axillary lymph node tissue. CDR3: CATRPTGAVNEKLFF. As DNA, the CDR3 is TGTGCCACCAGGCCTACAGGGGCCGTTAATGAAAAACTGTTTTTT. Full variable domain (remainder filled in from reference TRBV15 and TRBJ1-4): DAMVIQNPRYQVTQFGKPVTLSCSQTLNHNVMYWYQQKSSQAPKLLFHYYDKDFNNEADTPDNFQSRRPNTSFCFLDIRSPGLGDTAMYLCATRPTGAVNEKLFFGSGTQLSVL.